The 11 T cell receptor beta chains below come from one sample, sequenced in a study of T-cell memory formation after mild COVID-19. TCRdb re-called the 5' RACE reads with MiXCR, one entry per CDR3 protein. The sample has hundreds of thousands of distinct CDR3 sequences, about a sixth seen once. The sequenced material came from PBMCs or a T cell subset sorted from them (not recorded which). These receptors were obtained from an adult woman who had mild COVID-19 (a few samples of this study predate the infection). Cell type and time point are not known.

The chain couples TRBV5-5 to TRBJ2-5; possibly TRBD1 or TRBD2 for D (5 bases each). Germline CDR1 and CDR2: SGHKS and YYEKEE (reference sequence). The CDR3 has 15 amino acids. The V end was cut by 4 bases, the J end by 9 bases, with 22 bases between. The CDR3 loop reads CASSVVGGGDEAQYF. The CDR3 DNA reads TGTGCCAGCAGCGTGGTTGGGGGTGGTGATGAGGCCCAGTACTTC. Variable domain in full (rest from reference TRBV5-5 and TRBJ2-5): DAGVTQSPTHLIKTRGQQVTLRCSPISGHKSVSWYQQVLGQGPQFIFQYYEKEERGRGNFPDRFSARQFPNYSSELNVNALLLGDSALYLCASSVVGGGDEAQYFGPGTRLLVL.

V gene TRBV4-1 combines with J gene TRBJ2-3; D may be TRBD2 (5 bases). The CDR3 is 17 amino acids. V lost 0 bases to trimming and J lost 6 bases, with 19 bases between them. Germline CDR1 MGHRA, CDR2 YSYEKL. The CDR3: CASSQETSSALGDTQYF. CDR3 DNA sequence: TGCGCCAGCAGCCAAGAAACTAGTTCCGCCTTAGGGGATACGCAGTATTTT.

This clonotype was counted once. The chain joins TRBV20-1 to TRBJ2-7; D is possibly TRBD2 (6 bases). The CDR3 contains 14 residues. The germline V gene encodes CDR1 DFQATT and CDR2 SNEGSKA (reference sequence). V dropped 5 bases and J dropped 0 bases, with 14 bases sitting between them. For the CDR3, the DNA is TGCAGTGCTTCAGGGTTGGAGGGCTCCTACGAGCAGTACTTC. Translation gives CSASGLEGSYEQYF.

This clonotype was detected a few times. This chain joins TRBV11-2 and TRBJ1-3; D remains unclear. The CDR3 length is 14 residues. CDR1 SGHAT and CDR2 FQNNGV come from the germline V gene. V was cut by 5 bases and J by 7 bases, with 15 bases left in between. Here the CDR3 reads CASSPKFAWNTIYF. The CDR3 nucleotides read TGTGCCAGCAGCCCCAAATTCGCCTGGAACACCATATATTTT.

The chain links TRBV20-1 to TRBJ2-3; TRBD1 matches 8 bases. There are 18 residues in the CDR3. CDR1 is DFQATT and CDR2 is SNEGSKA in the germline V gene (reference sequence). The junction had 15 bases not matched to a gene; V was cut back by 4 bases and J by 0 bases. The CDR3 protein is CSATGMGQATFSTDTQYF. The DNA for the CDR3 is TGCAGTGCTACTGGAATGGGACAGGCAACCTTTAGCACAGATACGCAGTATTTT.

This rearrangement joins TRBV5-1 to TRBJ2-5; 9 nucleotides align to TRBD1. V lost 3 bases, J lost 5 bases, and 5 bases stayed unmatched. The germline V gene encodes CDR1 SGHRS and CDR2 YFSETQ. The CDR3 contains 14 residues. The CDR3 nucleotides read TGCGCCAGCAGCTGGGGACAGGGCCCGGAGACCCAGTACTTC. Protein sequence: CASSWGQGPETQYF.

The chain uses TRBV3-1 and TRBJ2-4; D unresolved. Trimming pared 1 base from V and 6 bases from J, leaving 13 bases between. The CDR3 loop spans 15 amino acids. Germline V gene sequence: CDR1 LGHDT, CDR2 YNNKEL (reference sequence). CDR3 region: CASSQGLVPGNIQYF. CDR3 nucleotide sequence: TGTGCCAGCAGCCAAGGTTTAGTACCGGGAAACATTCAGTACTTC.

The V and J genes are TRBV7-6 and TRBJ2-1; tentatively, D is TRBD2 (5 bases). Looked up from germline, CDR1 is SGHVS and CDR2 is FNYEAQ. The CDR3 spans 17 residues. V was pared by 1 base and J by 0 bases, with 13 bases between. The CDR3 region has the DNA TGTGCCAGCAGCTTAGTGTATAGCGTAGACTCCTACAATGAGCAGTTCTTC. Translating it yields CASSLVYSVDSYNEQFF.

The chain couples TRBV4-3 to TRBJ1-5; D not certain. CDR3 size: 15 residues. V shed 0 bases and J shed 7 bases, with 13 bases lying between them. Germline lookup yields CDR1 LGHNA and CDR2 YSLEER. The CDR3 sequence: CASSQDGVVAQPQHF. The CDR3, as DNA: TGCGCCAGCAGCCAAGATGGGGTGGTCGCCCAGCCCCAGCATTTT.

This clonotype came up a few times. The chain is built from TRBV19 and TRBJ1-1; D remains ambiguous. V shed 0 bases and J shed 2 bases, with 7 bases lying between them. CDR3 size: 14 residues. Germline lookup yields CDR1 LNHDA and CDR2 SQIVND (reference sequence). CDR3 nucleotides: TGTGCCAGTAGTATAGACGGGAGTAACACTGAAGCTTTCTTT. Its protein is CASSIDGSNTEAFF.

The V call is TRBV19, the J call TRBJ2-7, with TRBD2 identical over 13 bases. The J segment lost 2 bases and the V segment lost 5 bases, leaving 6 bases of the junction unmatched. The germline gives CDR1 LNHDA, CDR2 SQIVND (reference sequence). The CDR3 is 16 amino acids. Here the CDR3 reads CASSSPGLAGTYEQYF. Here the CDR3 DNA reads TGTGCCAGTAGTTCACCGGGACTAGCGGGGACCTACGAGCAGTACTTC. Full variable domain (rest looked up from reference TRBV19 and TRBJ2-7): DGGITQSPKYLFRKEGQNVTLSCEQNLNHDAMYWYRQDPGQGLRLIYYSQIVNDFQKGDIAEGYSVSREKKESFPLTVTSAQKNPTAFYLCASSSPGLAGTYEQYFGPGTRLTVT.